Included here is one T cell receptor beta chain sequence, with context. Using immunoSEQ multiplex PCR, the repertoire was profiled, and TCRdb retains in-frame clones only, with some absent. The data hold under 250,000 clones, with 84% observed a single time. The data belong to a study of blood T cell repertoires in COVID-19. About the study: The United States, Italy and Spain provided the acute and convalescent COVID-19 samples. The cDNA or gDNA used as material had been derived from T cells, B-cell-depleted T cells, or PBMCs.

The sequence was obtained from a man in his fifties or sixties with active or convalescent COVID-19. The sequencing sample was made of peripheral blood.

CDR3 bases: TGTGCCAGCAGCCAAGGAGGACTAGCGGGGGGGTTCAATGAGCAGTTCTTC. Its protein product is CASSQGGLAGGFNEQFF. V gene TRBV3-1 (or the pseudogene TRBV3-2) combines with J gene TRBJ2-1, with 15 bases identical to TRBD2. The CDR3 is 17 residues long. V shed 1 base and J 6 bases; nucleotides not matched to a gene: 4. Germline values: CDR1 LGHDT, CDR2 YNNKEL (reference sequence).